The clone carrying this TCR beta chain turned up a few times. The entry originates in a study of blood T cell repertoires in COVID-19. The wider study: COVID-19 samples from acute and convalescent phases originated in the United States, Italy and Spain. PBMCs, B-cell-depleted T cells, or T cells provided the cDNA or gDNA that made up the material.

In the authors' methods: The assay estimated nucleated cells by amplifying reference gene primers. Generated by immunoSEQ multiplex PCR, the TCRdb table keeps only in-frame clones and is missing some. The V and J calls and the clone size are those of that table, but D and trimming were determined from the DNA. The sample includes approximately 180,000 clones, approximately 85% of them seen just once. Sequenced material: peripheral blood. The receptor comes from a human donor with active or convalescent COVID-19. The donor label of this sample is uncertain.

In nucleotides, the CDR3 is TGTGCCAGCTCAGCCGCCGTGACAGGGATAGCCGGGCTGTTTTTT. Protein product: CASSAAVTGIAGLFF. This sequence joins TRBV18 and TRBJ2-2; 7 nucleotides align to TRBD1. V shed 5 bases, J shed 13 bases, and the junction held 16 bases outside the gene matches. CDR1 is KGHSH, CDR2 LQKENI, per germline. The CDR3 runs 15 residues. Together with reference TRBV18 and TRBJ2-2, the CDR3 gives the full variable domain: NAGVMQNPRHLVRRRGQEARLRCSPMKGHSHVYWYRQLPEEGLKFMVYLQKENIIDESGMPKERFSAEFPKEGPSILRIQQVVRGDSAAYFCASSAAVTGIAGLFFGEGSRLTVL.